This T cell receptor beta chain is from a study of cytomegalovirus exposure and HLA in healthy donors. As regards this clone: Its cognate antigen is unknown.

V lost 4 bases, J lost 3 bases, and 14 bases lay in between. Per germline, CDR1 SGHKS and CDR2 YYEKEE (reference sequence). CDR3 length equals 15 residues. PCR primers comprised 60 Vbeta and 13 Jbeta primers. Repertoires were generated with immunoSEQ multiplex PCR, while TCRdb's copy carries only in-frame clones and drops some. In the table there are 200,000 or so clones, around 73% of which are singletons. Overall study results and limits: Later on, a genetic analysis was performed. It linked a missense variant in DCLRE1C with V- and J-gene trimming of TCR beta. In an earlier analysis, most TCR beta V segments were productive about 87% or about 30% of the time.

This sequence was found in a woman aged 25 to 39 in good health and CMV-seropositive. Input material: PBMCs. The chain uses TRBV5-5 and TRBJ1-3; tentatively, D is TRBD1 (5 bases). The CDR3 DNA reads TGTGCCAGCAGCATGACGCAGGGTGGTGGAAACACCATATATTTT. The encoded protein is CASSMTQGGGNTIYF.